Listed here are 13 T cell receptor beta chains from one sample, sequenced in a study of vaccination effects on CD4 cells after COVID-19. Viral peptide pools were used in the ViraFEST assay to expand antigen-specific CD4+ T cells, and sequencing came afterward. Between days 9 and 11 of culture, CD4+ T cells were separated out. Profiling relied on immunoSEQ multiplex PCR, and the TCRdb table lists in-frame clones only, not all of them. The profile shows roughly 20,000 clones, approximately 70% of them singletons. What these receptors recognize is not known. The sample consisted of CD4+ T cells from PBMCs cultured with HCoV-229E spike peptides, taken before COVID-19 vaccination. All receptors derive from a human donor who received a COVID-19 vaccine.

This chain uses TRBV7-9 with TRBJ2-5, with no clear D. Looked up from germline, CDR1 is SEHNR and CDR2 is FQNEAQ (reference sequence). The CDR3 runs 13 residues. The germline V and J ends were trimmed by 5 bases and 5 bases, with 12 bases remaining between them. CDR3 in DNA: TGTGCCAGCAGCCCCCCCATGGTCGAGACCCAGTACTTC. Protein product: CASSPPMVETQYF.

The chain joins TRBV6-1 to TRBJ1-5, with D hard to call. This CDR3 contains 14 residues. The ends were cut back, 2 bases at V and 4 bases at J, with 9 bases in the middle. CDR1 and CDR2 (germline): MNHNS, SASEGT. The CDR3 region is CASSESTGNQPQHF. As DNA, the CDR3 is TGTGCCAGCAGTGAATCTACGGGAAATCAGCCCCAGCATTTT.

The chain uses TRBV6-1 and TRBJ2-7; 9 bases fit TRBD2. Germline assignment: CDR1 MNHNS and CDR2 SASEGT. The length of the CDR3 is 15 residues. The V segment lost 2 bases and the J segment 2 bases; nucleotides outside the gene matches: 4. The CDR3 region is CASSELAGTPYEQYF. CDR3 DNA: TGTGCCAGCAGTGAACTAGCGGGGACCCCCTACGAGCAGTACTTC.

Only a few counts were recorded for this clone. The chain combines TRBV30 with TRBJ1-2, with TRBD1 matching over 8 bases. The J segment lost 3 bases and the V segment lost 2 bases, leaving 2 bases of the junction unmatched. This CDR3 is 13 amino acids long. Germline CDR1 is GTSNPN and CDR2 is SVGIG (reference sequence). CDR3 DNA sequence: TGTGCCTGGAGTACAGGGGGAGACTATGGCTACACCTTC. Translated, it gives CAWSTGGDYGYTF.

This chain uses TRBV7-6 with TRBJ2-5, with 7 nucleotides matching TRBD1. This CDR3 is 18 amino acids long. CDR1 is SGHVS and CDR2 is FNYEAQ in the germline V gene. With V trimmed by 4 bases and J by 5 bases, 19 bases remained unmatched. The CDR3, as DNA: TGTGCCAGCAGCTCGCCATGGGGCAGGGGGTATTCCGCGGAGACCCAGTACTTC. Translated, it gives CASSSPWGRGYSAETQYF. Supplemented by reference TRBV7-6 and TRBJ2-5, the full variable domain reads GAGVSQSPRYKVTKRGQDVALRCDPISGHVSLYWYRQALGQGPEFLTYFNYEAQQDKSGLPNDRFSAERPEGSISTLTIQRTEQRDSAMYRCASSSPWGRGYSAETQYFGPGTRLLVL.

V and J are TRBV28 and TRBJ1-5; D possibly corresponds to TRBD1 (5 bases). The germline V and J ends were trimmed by 6 bases and 7 bases, with 10 bases remaining between them. The CDR3 covers 12 residues. Germline assignment: CDR1 MDHEN and CDR2 SYDVKM. The CDR3 loop is CASRRGAQPQHF. The CDR3 nucleotides read TGTGCCAGCAGGAGAGGGGCCCAGCCCCAGCATTTT.

The rearrangement links TRBV29-1 to TRBJ2-3; 8 nucleotides align to TRBD2. From germline, CDR1 is SQVTM and CDR2 ANQGSEA. This CDR3 is 13 amino acids long. J was trimmed by 6 bases and V by 6 bases; bases with no gene match: 8. The CDR3 here is CSVRIAGTDTQYF. The CDR3 DNA is TGCAGCGTGCGAATAGCGGGAACTGATACGCAGTATTTT.

This chain joins TRBV6-5 and TRBJ2-5, with D maybe TRBD2 (5 bases). V lost 0 bases to trimming and J lost 2 bases, with 13 bases between them. This CDR3 comprises 16 residues. CDR1 and CDR2 (germline): MNHEY, SVGAGI. The CDR3 spells CASSYSIARGQETQYF. Written as DNA, the CDR3 is TGTGCCAGCAGTTACTCGATAGCGCGAGGACAAGAGACCCAGTACTTC.

This chain links TRBV4-1 with TRBJ1-4, with TRBD1 matching over 12 bases. J gave up 8 bases and V 0 bases, and 4 bases lay outside the gene matches. This CDR3 region has 16 residues. Germline V gives CDR1 MGHRA, CDR2 YSYEKL. This CDR3 reads CASSQDRGTGGEKLFF. CDR3 DNA sequence: TGCGCCAGCAGCCAAGATCGGGGGACAGGGGGCGAAAAACTGTTTTTT.

This chain links TRBV6-2 or TRBV6-3 with TRBJ2-3; 9 nucleotides match TRBD2. CDR3 length equals 16 residues. The V and J ends lost 5 bases and 2 bases, in that order; junction bases with no gene match: 8. Germline assignment: CDR1 MNHEY and CDR2 SVGEGT. CDR3 bases: TGTGCCAGCAGTGATTCGACTAGCGGTCTCACAGATACGCAGTATTTT. It yields the protein CASSDSTSGLTDTQYF.

CDR3 in amino acids: CASRPQPNEQFF. CDR3 DNA sequence: TGTGCCAGCAGACCCCAGCCCAATGAGCAGTTCTTC. The gene calls are TRBV6-5 and TRBJ2-1; no definite D call. V was trimmed by 6 bases and J by 6 bases, leaving 9 bases between them. There are 12 residues in the CDR3. Germline V lookup: CDR1 MNHEY, CDR2 SVGAGI.

The chain uses TRBV24-1 and TRBJ1-2; the D gene is possibly TRBD1 (5 bases). Trimming stripped 10 bases from V and 2 bases from J, with 16 bases between. From germline, CDR1 is KGHDR and CDR2 SFDVKD. The CDR3 is 14 amino acids. CDR3 residues: CATAGGDRNYGYTF. DNA of the CDR3: TGTGCCACTGCTGGGGGGGATAGAAACTATGGCTACACCTTC.

As DNA, the CDR3 is TGCACGACTCGGGGGGTCGGCACTGAAGCTTTCTTT. It translates to CTTRGVGTEAFF. The chain links TRBV29-1 to TRBJ1-1; D is possibly TRBD1 (5 bases). In germline, CDR1 is SQVTM, CDR2 ANQGSEA. There are 12 residues in the CDR3.